This T cell receptor (beta chain) was recovered during a study of cytomegalovirus exposure and HLA in healthy donors. Study-level points and caveats: It was around 160 TCR beta chains that were listed as cytomegalovirus-associated.

A remark on this clone: Its antigen remains unknown.

TCRdb's table, derived via immunoSEQ multiplex PCR, lists solely in-frame clones and lacks some. The repertoire holds around 190,000 clones, with around 86% as singletons. Between the trimmed V and J ends, which lost 9 bases and 4 bases, there was a span of 19 bases. The CDR3 covers 15 residues. The germline CDR1 and CDR2 sequences are LNHDA and SQIVND (reference sequence). The sequence was obtained from a woman under 30 in good health and CMV-seronegative. The rearrangement uses TRBV19 and TRBJ1-5; TRBD1 is a possible D gene (6 bases). Sequenced sample: PBMCs. The CDR3 sequence: CASMYADSNNQPQHF. In DNA form, the CDR3 reads TGTGCCAGCATGTACGCGGACAGTAATAATCAGCCCCAGCATTTT. Full variable domain (rest looked up from reference TRBV19 and TRBJ1-5): DGGITQSPKYLFRKEGQNVTLSCEQNLNHDAMYWYRQDPGQGLRLIYYSQIVNDFQKGDIAEGYSVSREKKESFPLTVTSAQKNPTAFYLCASMYADSNNQPQHFGDGTRLSIL.